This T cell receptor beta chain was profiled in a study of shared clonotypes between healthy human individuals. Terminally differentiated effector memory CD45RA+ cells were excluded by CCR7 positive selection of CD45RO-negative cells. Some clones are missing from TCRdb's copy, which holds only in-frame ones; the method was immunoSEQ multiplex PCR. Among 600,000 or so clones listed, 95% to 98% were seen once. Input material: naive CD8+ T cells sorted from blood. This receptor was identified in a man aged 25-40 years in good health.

The CDR3 reads CASSLKLRAQETQYF. The CDR3 nucleotides are TGTGCCAGCAGCTTGAAGCTGAGGGCCCAAGAGACCCAGTACTTC. The J gene is TRBJ2-5, the V gene TRBV7-8; TRBD2 might be the D (5 bases). The germline gives CDR1 SGHVS, CDR2 FQNEAQ. This CDR3 is 15 amino acids long. V lost 3 bases to trimming and J lost 1 base, with 12 bases between them.